This TCR beta chain was identified during a study of type 1 and type 2 diabetes patients. Across the study: Donors were type 1 diabetes, type 2 diabetes, or nondiabetic controls.

This clonotype was observed a handful of times. Amplification started from genomic DNA. A primer set of 30 forward and 13 reverse primers amplified the CDR3. MiXCR was run by TCRdb on the multiplex PCR reads, yielding one entry per CDR3 protein. The data show under 300,000 distinct CDR3 sequences, with over 45% seen just once and roughly an eighth held by the top ten. V lost 4 bases and J 5 bases, leaving 15 bases between the germline ends. In germline, CDR1 is LNHNV, CDR2 YYDKDF (reference sequence). The CDR3 spans 15 residues. Material for sequencing was peripheral blood mononuclear cells (PBMCs). This TCR came from a man younger than 30 with type 2 diabetes. The V gene is TRBV15, the J gene TRBJ2-1; D might be TRBD1 (6 bases). This CDR3 reads CATSNAGTLNNEQFF. CDR3 sequence (DNA): TGTGCCACCAGCAACGCCGGGACACTAAACAATGAGCAGTTCTTC.